The clone carrying this T cell receptor beta chain was detected only a few times. MiXCR, run by TCRdb on the 5' RACE reads, gives a single entry per CDR3 protein. The sample has hundreds of thousands of distinct CDR3 sequences, roughly 23% seen once; the top ten hold around 12%. V gave up 3 bases and J gave up 6 bases; unmatched junction bases: 12. CDR3 length: 17 residues. Germline values: CDR1 MNHEY, CDR2 SMNVEV (reference sequence). This record comes from a study of T-cell memory formation after mild COVID-19. Sequencing was carried out using PBMCs or a T cell subset sorted from them (not recorded which). The chain links TRBV27 to TRBJ1-1; 11 bases map to TRBD1. This receptor was taken from an adult woman who had mild COVID-19 (a few samples of this study predate the infection). Cell type and time point are not known. CDR3 bases: TGTGCCAGCAGTTTTACTCTCTTCGGACAGGGGGCCCCTGAAGCTTTCTTT. It is translated as CASSFTLFGQGAPEAFF.